This T cell receptor beta chain was found in a study of shared clonotypes between healthy human individuals. Study-wide context: Every donor yielded three CD4 naive, three CD4 memory, two CD8 naive and one CD8 memory plate. Study-wide points: Sharing across four donors was highest in naive CD4 (approximately 5%) and lowest in memory CD8 (0.4%). Estimated richness values were generally larger in naive subsets than in memory subsets.

Data came from immunoSEQ multiplex PCR; TCRdb stores just in-frame clones and leaves some out. The table includes about 680,000 clones, roughly nine tenths detected once. Naive CD8 cells comprised CD45RO-negative, CCR7-positively selected cells, excluding terminally differentiated effector memory CD45RA+ cells. This clone came up a few times. What it binds is unknown. CDR3 length equals 14 residues. V shed 0 bases and J shed 3 bases, with 9 bases lying between them. Germline V gene sequence: CDR1 LGHNA, CDR2 YSLEER. V and J are TRBV4-3 and TRBJ2-7; maybe TRBD1 (5 bases). This receptor was obtained from a man aged 25 to 40 in good health. Sequenced sample: naive CD8+ T cells sorted from blood. The CDR3 DNA reads TGCGCCAGCAGCCAAGAAGACAGTGTCTACGAGCAGTACTTC. This codes for CASSQEDSVYEQYF.